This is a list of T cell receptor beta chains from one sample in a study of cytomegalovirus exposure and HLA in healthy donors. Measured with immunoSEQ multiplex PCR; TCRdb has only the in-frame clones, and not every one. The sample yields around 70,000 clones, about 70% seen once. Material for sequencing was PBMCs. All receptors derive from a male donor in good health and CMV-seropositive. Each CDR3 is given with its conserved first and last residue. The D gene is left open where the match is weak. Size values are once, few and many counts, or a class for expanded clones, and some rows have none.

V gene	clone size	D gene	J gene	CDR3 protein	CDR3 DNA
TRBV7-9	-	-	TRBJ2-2	CSSSSGKWGGTGELFF	TGTTCCAGCAGCTCAGGGAAGTGGGGCGGCACCGGGGAGCTGTTTTTT
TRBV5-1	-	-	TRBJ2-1	CASSLGRGGYYNEQFF	TGCGCCAGCAGCTTGGGGAGGGGGGGTTACTACAATGAGCAGTTCTTC
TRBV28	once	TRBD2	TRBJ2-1	CASSLSGGGDEQFF	TGTGCCAGCAGCCTCAGCGGGGGCGGGGATGAGCAGTTCTTC
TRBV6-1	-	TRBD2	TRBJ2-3	CAARLAGGGDTQYF	TGTGCCGCCCGACTAGCGGGAGGTGGAGATACGCAGTATTTT
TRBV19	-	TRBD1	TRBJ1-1	CASSMGQGASEAFF	TGTGCCAGTAGTATGGGACAGGGGGCTTCTGAAGCTTTCTTT
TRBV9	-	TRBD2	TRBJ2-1	CASSATSGETYNEQFF	TGTGCCAGCAGCGCGACAAGCGGGGAAACCTACAATGAGCAGTTCTTC
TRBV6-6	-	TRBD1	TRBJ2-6	CASIDRGTGANVLTF	TGTGCCAGCATCGACAGGGGGACAGGGGCCAACGTCCTGACTTTC
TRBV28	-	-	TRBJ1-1	CASSLGQGEAFF	TGTGCCAGCAGTTTAGGCCAGGGAGAAGCTTTCTTT
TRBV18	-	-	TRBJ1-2	CASSPSAQVIYGYTF	TGTGCCAGCTCACCATCTGCTCAGGTGATCTATGGCTACACCTTC
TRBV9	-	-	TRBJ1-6	CASSPTDSYNSPLHF	TGTGCCAGCAGCCCCACTGACTCCTATAATTCACCCCTCCACTTT
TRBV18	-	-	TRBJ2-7	CASSIPDSNRAEQYF	TGTGCCAGCTCGATCCCGGACAGCAATCGTGCCGAGCAGTACTTC
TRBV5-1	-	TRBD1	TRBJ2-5	CASSRRQGRQETQYF	TGCGCCAGCAGTCGGAGACAGGGTCGGCAAGAGACCCAGTACTTC
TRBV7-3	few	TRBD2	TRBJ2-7	CASSLAGLRNEQYF	TGTGCCAGCAGCCTAGCGGGGTTGAGGAACGAGCAGTACTTC
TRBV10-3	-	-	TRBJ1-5	CAISESGGYSNQPQHF	TGTGCCATCAGTGAGTCAGGAGGGTATAGCAATCAGCCCCAGCATTTT
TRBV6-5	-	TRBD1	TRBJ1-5	CASRRGQDSNQPQHF	TGTGCCAGCAGGCGGGGACAGGATAGCAATCAGCCCCAGCATTTT
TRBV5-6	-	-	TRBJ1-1	CASSFFFGTEAFF	TGTGCCAGCAGCTTTTTCTTCGGCACTGAAGCTTTCTTT
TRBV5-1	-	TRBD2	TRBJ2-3	CASSPGLAGTGGTDTQYF	TGCGCCAGCAGCCCGGGACTAGCGGGAACGGGGGGCACAGATACGCAGTATTTT
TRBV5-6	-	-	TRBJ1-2	CASSLQGAGGYGYTF	TGTGCCAGCAGCTTGCAGGGTGCGGGGGGGTATGGCTACACCTTC
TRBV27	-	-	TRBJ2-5	CASSLVGDNQETQYF	TGTGCCAGCAGTTTGGTAGGGGACAACCAAGAGACCCAGTACTTC
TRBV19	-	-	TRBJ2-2	CASSPPRGAANTGELFF	TGTGCCAGTAGTCCCCCCCGCGGAGCCGCGAACACCGGGGAGCTGTTTTTT
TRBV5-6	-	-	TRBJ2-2	CASSLVQGRTGELFF	TGTGCCAGCAGCTTGGTTCAGGGTCGAACCGGGGAGCTGTTTTTT
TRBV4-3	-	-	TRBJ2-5	CASSRTRSRGETQYF	TGCGCCAGCAGCCGCACTAGGTCGCGAGGGGAGACCCAGTACTTC
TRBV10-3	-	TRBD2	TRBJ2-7	CAISERGGAYEQYF	TGTGCCATCAGTGAGCGGGGAGGGGCCTACGAGCAGTACTTC
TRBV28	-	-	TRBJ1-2	CASRSTGLYGYTF	TGTGCCAGCAGATCAACAGGGCTCTATGGCTACACCTTC
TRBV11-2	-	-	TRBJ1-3	CASSSGLRTGNTIYF	TGTGCCAGCAGCTCAGGGCTGAGGACTGGAAACACCATATATTTT
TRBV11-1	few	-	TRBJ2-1	CASSLGGLAYNEQFF	TGTGCCAGCAGCTTAGGTGGACTGGCCTACAATGAGCAGTTCTTC
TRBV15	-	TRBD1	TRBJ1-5	CATSREYGTGGQPQHF	TGTGCCACCAGCAGGGAATACGGGACAGGGGGTCAGCCCCAGCATTTT
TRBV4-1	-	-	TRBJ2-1	CASSPAGDSYNEQFF	TGCGCCAGCAGCCCAGCGGGTGACTCCTACAATGAGCAGTTCTTC
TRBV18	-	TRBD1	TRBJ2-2	CASSPTGTGGFNTGELFF	TGTGCCAGCTCACCGACGGGGACAGGGGGCTTTAACACCGGGGAGCTGTTTTTT
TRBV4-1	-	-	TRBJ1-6	CASSQPGQSHNSPLHF	TGCGCCAGCAGCCAACCCGGACAGAGCCATAATTCACCCCTCCACTTT
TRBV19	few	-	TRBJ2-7	CASSIRESYEQYF	TGTGCCAGTAGTATACGGGAGTCCTACGAGCAGTACTTC
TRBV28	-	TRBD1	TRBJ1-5	CASRTGAINQPQHF	TGTGCCAGCAGAACAGGGGCCATCAATCAGCCCCAGCATTTT
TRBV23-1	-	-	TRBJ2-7	CASRLPRVSWLDEQYF	TGCGCCAGCAGGCTACCTCGGGTCAGTTGGTTAGACGAGCAGTACTTC
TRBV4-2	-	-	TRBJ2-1	CASSQEQGGRNEQFF	TGTGCCAGCAGCCAAGAGCAGGGGGGTAGGAATGAGCAGTTCTTC
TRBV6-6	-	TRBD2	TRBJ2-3	CAAGGGRARELDTQYF	TGTGCTGCGGGAGGCGGGAGGGCCCGTGAGTTAGATACGCAGTATTTT
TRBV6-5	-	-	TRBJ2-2	CASIANTGELFF	TGTGCCAGCATAGCAAACACCGGGGAGCTGTTTTTT
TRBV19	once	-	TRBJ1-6	CASRTGNSPLHF	TGTGCCAGTAGAACAGGGAATTCACCCCTCCACTTT
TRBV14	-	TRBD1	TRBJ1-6	CASSQESRDRVHSPLHF	TGTGCCAGCAGCCAAGAGTCCCGTGACAGGGTCCATTCACCCCTCCACTTT
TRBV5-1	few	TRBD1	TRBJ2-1	CASSNRQGYNEQFF	TGCGCCAGCAGCAACCGACAGGGGTACAATGAGCAGTTCTTC
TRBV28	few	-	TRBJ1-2	CASTGGYGYTF	TGTGCCAGCACCGGGGGGTATGGCTACACCTTC
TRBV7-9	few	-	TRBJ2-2	CASNTLASTGELFF	TGTGCCAGCAACACCCTAGCGAGCACCGGGGAGCTGTTTTTT
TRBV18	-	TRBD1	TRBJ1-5	CASSPGDRGNQPQHF	TGTGCCAGCTCACCAGGGGACAGGGGCAATCAGCCCCAGCATTTT
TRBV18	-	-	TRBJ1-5	CASSPQTGSNQPQHF	TGTGCCAGCTCACCCCAAACAGGGAGCAATCAGCCCCAGCATTTT
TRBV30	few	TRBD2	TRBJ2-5	CAWSVGLAGETQYF	TGTGCCTGGAGTGTAGGACTAGCGGGAGAGACCCAGTACTTC
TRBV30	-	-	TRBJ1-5	CAWSVHRDPNRPQHF	TGTGCCTGGAGTGTACACAGGGACCCCAATCGGCCCCAGCATTTT
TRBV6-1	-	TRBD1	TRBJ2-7	CASYMDRGRYEQYF	TGTGCCAGTTATATGGACAGGGGGCGTTACGAGCAGTACTTC
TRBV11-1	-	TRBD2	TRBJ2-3	CASSFNGGGGKDTQYF	TGTGCCAGCAGCTTCAACGGCGGGGGGGGGAAAGATACGCAGTATTTT
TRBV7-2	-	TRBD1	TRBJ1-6	CASSGWTGENSPLHF	TGTGCCAGCAGCGGATGGACAGGGGAAAATTCACCCCTCCACTTT
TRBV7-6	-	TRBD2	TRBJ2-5	CASRPSAGGYQETQYF	TGTGCCAGCAGACCCAGCGCGGGAGGGTACCAAGAGACCCAGTACTTC